This record covers a single TCR beta chain. One end of the junction is discordant with germline, which a read error may explain. The data are from a study of blood T cell repertoires in COVID-19. Study overall: Sources were T cells, B-cell-depleted T cells, or PBMCs; the material itself was cDNA or gDNA.

The CDR3 loop spans 13 amino acids. Germline V gene data show CDR1 as MDHEN and CDR2 as SYDVKM. Original methodology: Using reference gene primer amplification, nucleated cell counts were estimated. Sequencing was performed with immunoSEQ multiplex PCR; in TCRdb, only in-frame clones are kept and a portion is missing. For V, J and clone size, that table is used; D and trimming come from the DNA. The sample lists around 620,000 clones; 90% were seen once. The TCR originated in a woman under 30 with acute or convalescent COVID-19. Sequencing input: peripheral blood. This sequence joins TRBV28 and TRBJ1-1; D perhaps matches TRBD1 (5 bases). The CDR3 spells CATSLSGKGEAFF. The CDR3 nucleotides read TGTGCCACCAGTTTATCAGGGAAGGGTGAAGCTTTCTTT.